This T cell receptor (beta chain) derives from a study of blood T cell repertoires in COVID-19. Looking at the study overall: The study drew acute and convalescent COVID-19 samples from the United States, Italy and Spain. The analysed material was cDNA or gDNA that came from T cells, B-cell-depleted T cells, or PBMCs.

Original processing methods: Amplification of reference gene primers was used by the study to estimate nucleated cell counts. Measured with immunoSEQ multiplex PCR; TCRdb has only the in-frame clones, and not every one. The D gene and trimming were derived from the DNA, and the V and J assignments and clone size from that table. The sample yields about 260,000 clones, roughly 90% seen once. The clonotype comes from a man aged 25-45 years with active or convalescent COVID-19. What was sequenced was peripheral blood.

Here the CDR3 reads CASRSSREPYQETQYF. The CDR3 coding sequence is TGTGCCAGCAGATCATCCAGGGAACCGTACCAAGAGACCCAGTACTTC. The chain uses TRBV7-9 and TRBJ2-5; D perhaps matches TRBD1 (5 bases). The germline V gene encodes CDR1 SEHNR and CDR2 FQNEAQ (reference sequence). The CDR3 has 16 residues. Trimming took 6 bases from V and 0 from J, leaving 17 bases between them.